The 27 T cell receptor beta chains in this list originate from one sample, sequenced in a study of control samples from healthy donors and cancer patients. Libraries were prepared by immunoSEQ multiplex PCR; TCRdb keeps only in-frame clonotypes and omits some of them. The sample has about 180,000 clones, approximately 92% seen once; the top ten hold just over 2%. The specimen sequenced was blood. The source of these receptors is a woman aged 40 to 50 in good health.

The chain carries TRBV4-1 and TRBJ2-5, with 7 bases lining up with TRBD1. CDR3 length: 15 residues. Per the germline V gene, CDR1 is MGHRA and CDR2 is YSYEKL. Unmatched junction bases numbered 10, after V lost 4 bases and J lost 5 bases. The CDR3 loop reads CASSLGQVLGETQYF. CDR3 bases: TGCGCCAGCAGCCTCGGACAGGTTCTAGGGGAGACCCAGTACTTC.

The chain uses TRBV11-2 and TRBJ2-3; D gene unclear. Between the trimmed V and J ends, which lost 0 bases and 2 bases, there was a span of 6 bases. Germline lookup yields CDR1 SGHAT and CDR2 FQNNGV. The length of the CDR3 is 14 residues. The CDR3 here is CASSLDLLTDTQYF. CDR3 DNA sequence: TGTGCCAGCAGCTTAGATCTCCTCACAGATACGCAGTATTTT.

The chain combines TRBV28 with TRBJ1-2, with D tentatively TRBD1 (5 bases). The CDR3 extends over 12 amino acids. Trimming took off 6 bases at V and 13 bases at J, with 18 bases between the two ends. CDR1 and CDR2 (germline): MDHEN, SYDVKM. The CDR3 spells CASSPPSGDCTF. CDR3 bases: TGTGCCAGCAGCCCACCCTCGGGGGACTGCACCTTC.

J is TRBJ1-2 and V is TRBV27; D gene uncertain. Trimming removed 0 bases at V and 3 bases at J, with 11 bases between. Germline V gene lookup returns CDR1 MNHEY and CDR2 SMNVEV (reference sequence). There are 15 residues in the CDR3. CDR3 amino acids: CASSLSIRADYGYTF. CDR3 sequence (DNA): TGTGCCAGCAGTTTATCGATCCGGGCAGACTATGGCTACACCTTC.

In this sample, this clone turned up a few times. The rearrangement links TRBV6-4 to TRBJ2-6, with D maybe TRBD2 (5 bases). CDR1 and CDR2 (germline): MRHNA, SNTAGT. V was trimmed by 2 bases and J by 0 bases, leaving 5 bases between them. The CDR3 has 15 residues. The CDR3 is CASSDRDSGANVLTF. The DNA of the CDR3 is TGTGCCAGCAGTGACCGGGACTCTGGGGCCAACGTCCTGACTTTC.

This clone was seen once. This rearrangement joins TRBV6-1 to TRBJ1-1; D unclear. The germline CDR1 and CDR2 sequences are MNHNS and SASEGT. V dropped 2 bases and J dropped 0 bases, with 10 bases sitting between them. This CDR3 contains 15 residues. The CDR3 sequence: CASSESSGMNTEAFF. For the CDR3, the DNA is TGTGCCAGCAGTGAATCGTCGGGGATGAACACTGAAGCTTTCTTT.

CDR3 region: CASSVRGGANYGYTF. CDR3 in DNA: TGTGCCAGCAGCGTCCGGGGGGGAGCCAACTATGGCTACACCTTC. The chain carries TRBV11-2 and TRBJ1-2; possibly TRBD1 for D (5 bases). This CDR3 has 15 amino acids. CDR1 and CDR2 from the germline V gene are SGHAT and FQNNGV. The V end was cut by 5 bases, the J end by 2 bases, with 15 bases between.

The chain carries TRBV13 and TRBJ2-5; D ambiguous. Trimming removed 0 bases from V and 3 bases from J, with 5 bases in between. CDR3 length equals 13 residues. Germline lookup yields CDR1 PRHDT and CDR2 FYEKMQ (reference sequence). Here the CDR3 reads CASSLGQKETQYF. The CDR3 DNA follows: TGTGCCAGCAGCTTAGGACAGAAAGAGACCCAGTACTTC. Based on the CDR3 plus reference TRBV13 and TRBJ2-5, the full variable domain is AAGVIQSPRHLIKEKRETATLKCYPIPRHDTVYWYQQGPGQDPQFLISFYEKMQSDKGSIPDRFSAQQFSDYHSELNMSSLELGDSALYFCASSLGQKETQYFGPGTRLLVL.

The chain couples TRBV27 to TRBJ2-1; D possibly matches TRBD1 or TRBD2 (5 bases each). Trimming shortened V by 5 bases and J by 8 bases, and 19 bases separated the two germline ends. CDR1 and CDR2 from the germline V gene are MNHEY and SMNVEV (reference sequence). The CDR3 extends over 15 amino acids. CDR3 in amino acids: CASSTGPLGIDEQFF. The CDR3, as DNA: TGTGCCAGCAGTACGGGACCGCTTGGGATCGATGAGCAGTTCTTC.

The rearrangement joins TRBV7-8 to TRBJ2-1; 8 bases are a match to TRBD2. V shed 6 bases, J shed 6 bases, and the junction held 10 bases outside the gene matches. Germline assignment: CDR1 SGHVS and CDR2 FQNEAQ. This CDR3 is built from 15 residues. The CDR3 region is CASSPSSSGINEQFF. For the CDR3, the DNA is TGTGCCAGCAGTCCCAGCAGTAGCGGGATCAATGAGCAGTTCTTC.

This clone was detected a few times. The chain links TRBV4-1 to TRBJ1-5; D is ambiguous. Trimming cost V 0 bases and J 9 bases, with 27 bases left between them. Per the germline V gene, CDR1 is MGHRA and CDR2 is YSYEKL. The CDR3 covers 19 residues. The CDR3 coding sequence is TGCGCCAGCAGCCAAGATTTCCTAGCACGCATCCCCGCTTGGTGGCCCCAGCATTTT. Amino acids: CASSQDFLARIPAWWPQHF.

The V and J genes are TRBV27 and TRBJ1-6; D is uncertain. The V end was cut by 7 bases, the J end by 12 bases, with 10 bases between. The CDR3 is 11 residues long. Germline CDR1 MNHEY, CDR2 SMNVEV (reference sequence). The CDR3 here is CASTSEGPLHF. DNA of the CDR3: TGTGCCAGCACCTCGGAGGGACCCCTCCACTTT.

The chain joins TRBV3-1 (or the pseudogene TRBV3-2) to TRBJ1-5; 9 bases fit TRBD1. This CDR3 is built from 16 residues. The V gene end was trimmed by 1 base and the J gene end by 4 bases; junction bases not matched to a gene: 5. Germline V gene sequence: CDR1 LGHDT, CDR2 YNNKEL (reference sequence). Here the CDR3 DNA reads TGTGCCAGCAGCCAAGGGGGACAGGGACCGAATCAGCCCCAGCATTTT. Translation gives CASSQGGQGPNQPQHF.

The CDR3, as DNA: TGTGCCAGCAGCCCACAGGGCCCCTACGAGCAGTACTTC. This codes for CASSPQGPYEQYF. The rearrangement uses TRBV3-1 (or the pseudogene TRBV3-2) and TRBJ2-7; a weak D match, TRBD1 (6 bases). Germline loops: CDR1 LGHDT, CDR2 YNNKEL (reference sequence). V was pared by 4 bases and J by 2 bases, with 9 bases between. The CDR3 extends over 13 amino acids.

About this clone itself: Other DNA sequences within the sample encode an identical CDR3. The CDR3 loop is CASSPGTDNYGYTF. The CDR3 nucleotides read TGTGCCAGCTCACCAGGTACGGACAACTATGGCTACACCTTC. The chain combines TRBV18 with TRBJ1-2, with no clear D. This CDR3 is built from 14 residues. Trimming took 2 bases from V and 2 from J, leaving 9 bases between them. Germline loops: CDR1 KGHSH, CDR2 LQKENI.

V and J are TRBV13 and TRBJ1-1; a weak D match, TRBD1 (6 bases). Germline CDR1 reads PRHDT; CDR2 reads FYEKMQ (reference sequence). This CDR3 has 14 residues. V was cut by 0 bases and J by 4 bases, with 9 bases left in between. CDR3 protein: CASSLGLGGTEAFF. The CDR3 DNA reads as TGTGCCAGCAGCTTAGGTTTAGGGGGCACTGAAGCTTTCTTT.

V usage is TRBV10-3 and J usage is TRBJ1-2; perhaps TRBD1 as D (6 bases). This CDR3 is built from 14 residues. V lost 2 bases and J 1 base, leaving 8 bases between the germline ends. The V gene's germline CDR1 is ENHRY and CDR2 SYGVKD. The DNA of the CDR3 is TGTGCCATCAGTGAGGGACAGCTTAACTATGGCTACACCTTC. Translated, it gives CAISEGQLNYGYTF.

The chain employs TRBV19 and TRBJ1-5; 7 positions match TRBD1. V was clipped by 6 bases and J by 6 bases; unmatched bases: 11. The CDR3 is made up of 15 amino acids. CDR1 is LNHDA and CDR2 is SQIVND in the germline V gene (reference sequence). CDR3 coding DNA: TGTGCCAGTAGCACCCTGACAGGGTTCGGTCAGCCCCAGCATTTT. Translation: CASSTLTGFGQPQHF.

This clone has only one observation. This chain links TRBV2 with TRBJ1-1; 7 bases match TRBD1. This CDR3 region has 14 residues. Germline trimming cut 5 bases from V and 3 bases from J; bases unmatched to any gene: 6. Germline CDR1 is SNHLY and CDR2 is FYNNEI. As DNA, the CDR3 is TGTGCCAGCAGTTACCTTACAGGGGACACTGAAGCTTTCTTT. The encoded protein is CASSYLTGDTEAFF. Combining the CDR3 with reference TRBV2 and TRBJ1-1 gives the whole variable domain EPEVTQTPSHQVTQMGQEVILRCVPISNHLYFYWYRQILGQKVEFLVSFYNNEISEKSEIFDDQFSVERPDGSNFTLKIRSTKLEDSAMYFCASSYLTGDTEAFFGQGTRLTVV.

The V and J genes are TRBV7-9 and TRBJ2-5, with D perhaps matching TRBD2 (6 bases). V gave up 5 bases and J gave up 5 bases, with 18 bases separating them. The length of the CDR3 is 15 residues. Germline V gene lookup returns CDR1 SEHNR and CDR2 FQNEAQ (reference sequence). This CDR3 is CASSPRRDSRETQYF. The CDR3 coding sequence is TGTGCCAGCAGCCCGAGACGGGACTCCCGGGAGACCCAGTACTTC.

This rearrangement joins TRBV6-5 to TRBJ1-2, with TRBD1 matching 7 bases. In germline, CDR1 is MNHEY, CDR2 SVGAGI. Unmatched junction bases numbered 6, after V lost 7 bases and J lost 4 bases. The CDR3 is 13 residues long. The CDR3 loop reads CASKVPGGYGYTF. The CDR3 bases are TGTGCCAGCAAGGTCCCAGGGGGCTATGGCTACACCTTC.

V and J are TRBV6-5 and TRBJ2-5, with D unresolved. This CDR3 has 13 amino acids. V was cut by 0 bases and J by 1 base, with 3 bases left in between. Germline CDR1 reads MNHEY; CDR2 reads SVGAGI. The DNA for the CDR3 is TGTGCCAGCAGTTACTCTCTCCAAGAGACCCAGTACTTC. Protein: CASSYSLQETQYF.

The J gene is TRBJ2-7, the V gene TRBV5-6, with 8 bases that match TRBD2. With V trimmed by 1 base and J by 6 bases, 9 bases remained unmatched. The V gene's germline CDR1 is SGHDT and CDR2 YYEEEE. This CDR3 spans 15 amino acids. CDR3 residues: CASSLRAGGLREQYF. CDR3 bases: TGTGCCAGCAGCTTGAGGGCGGGGGGATTACGCGAGCAGTACTTC.

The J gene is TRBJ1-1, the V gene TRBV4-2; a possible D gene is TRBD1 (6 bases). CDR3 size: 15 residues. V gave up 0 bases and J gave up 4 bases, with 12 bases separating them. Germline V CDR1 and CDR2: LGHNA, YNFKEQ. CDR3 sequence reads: CASSQDVGGTTEAFF. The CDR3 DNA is TGTGCCAGCAGCCAAGATGTAGGGGGTACCACTGAAGCTTTCTTT.

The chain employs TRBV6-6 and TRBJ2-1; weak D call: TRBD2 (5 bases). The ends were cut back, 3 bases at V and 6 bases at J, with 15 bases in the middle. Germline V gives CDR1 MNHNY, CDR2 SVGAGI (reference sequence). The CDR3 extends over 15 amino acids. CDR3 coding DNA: TGTGCCAGCAGTTATGGTTCGGGATTTGGCAATGAGCAGTTCTTC. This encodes CASSYGSGFGNEQFF.

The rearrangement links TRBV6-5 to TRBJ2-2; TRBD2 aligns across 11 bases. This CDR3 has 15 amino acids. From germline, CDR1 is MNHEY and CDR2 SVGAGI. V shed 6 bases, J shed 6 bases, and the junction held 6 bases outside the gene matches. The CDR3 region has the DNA TGTGCCAGCAGGAGACTAGCGGGGAGTGCCGGGGAGCTGTTTTTT. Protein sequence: CASRRLAGSAGELFF.

The CDR3 reads CASRRLLLGATNEKLFF. The CDR3 region has the DNA TGTGCCAGTAGACGTCTACTTTTGGGAGCAACTAATGAAAAACTGTTTTTT. The chain employs TRBV19 and TRBJ1-4; D remains unclear. CDR1 is LNHDA and CDR2 is SQIVND in the germline V gene (reference sequence). Trimming pared 6 bases from V and 0 bases from J, leaving 17 bases between. CDR3 length: 17 amino acids.